These T cell receptor beta chains were read from a single sample in a study of T cell changes during pregnancy in multiple sclerosis. Sequencing used immunoSEQ multiplex PCR; TCRdb keeps in-frame clones, though not all of them. The sample includes about 59,000 clones, 85% to 95% of them seen just once. Sequences were derived from CD8+ T cells from peripheral blood mononuclear cells, sampled in the third trimester of pregnancy. These receptors came from a female donor with multiple sclerosis, enrolled in a pregnancy study. CDR3s include the opening cysteine and the closing phenylalanine or tryptophan. A D gene is named only where the DNA matches it firmly. Part of the rows lack a size; the others show once, few, many or a class for expanded clones.

abundance: -
v_gene: TRBV5-4
d_gene: -
j_gene: TRBJ1-1
CDR3aa: CASMTGGRGTEAFF
CDR3nt: TGTGCCAGCATGACGGGGGGCCGTGGCACTGAAGCTTTCTTT

abundance: -
v_gene: TRBV30
d_gene: -
j_gene: TRBJ2-1
CDR3aa: CAWSALAWKGEQFF
CDR3nt: TGTGCCTGGAGTGCTCTAGCTTGGAAGGGTGAGCAGTTCTTC

abundance: -
v_gene: TRBV25-1
d_gene: -
j_gene: TRBJ2-1
CDR3aa: CASGTPGPYNEQFF
CDR3nt: TGTGCCAGTGGGACTCCGGGCCCCTACAATGAGCAGTTCTTC

abundance: -
v_gene: TRBV19
d_gene: -
j_gene: TRBJ2-5
CDR3aa: CASSPLPQETQYF
CDR3nt: TGTGCCAGTAGTCCCCTACCTCAAGAGACCCAGTACTTC

abundance: -
v_gene: TRBV6-1
d_gene: -
j_gene: TRBJ2-5
CDR3aa: CASRYRAYQETQYF
CDR3nt: TGTGCCAGCCGCTACAGGGCCTACCAAGAGACCCAGTACTTC

abundance: once
v_gene: TRBV27
d_gene: TRBD2
j_gene: TRBJ2-1
CDR3aa: CASSPGLAGYNEQFF
CDR3nt: TGTGCCAGCAGTCCTGGACTAGCGGGATACAATGAGCAGTTCTTC

abundance: -
v_gene: TRBV5-5
d_gene: TRBD1
j_gene: TRBJ2-7
CDR3aa: CASSRQGSYEQYF
CDR3nt: TGTGCCAGCAGTCGACAGGGATCCTACGAGCAGTACTTC

abundance: -
v_gene: TRBV19
d_gene: -
j_gene: TRBJ2-7
CDR3aa: CASSIGTGAYEQYF
CDR3nt: TGTGCCAGTAGTATTGGGACGGGGGCCTACGAGCAGTACTTC

abundance: -
v_gene: TRBV16
d_gene: -
j_gene: TRBJ1-2
CDR3aa: CASSQGAGGYTF
CDR3nt: TGTGCCAGCAGCCAAGGCGCAGGGGGCTACACCTTC

abundance: -
v_gene: TRBV7-6
d_gene: TRBD2
j_gene: TRBJ2-3
CDR3aa: CASSLGLAATDTQYF
CDR3nt: TGTGCCAGCAGCTTGGGACTAGCGGCTACAGATACGCAGTATTTT

abundance: -
v_gene: TRBV5-4
d_gene: TRBD2
j_gene: TRBJ2-5
CDR3aa: CASSMAGLAGAETQYF
CDR3nt: TGTGCCAGCAGCATGGCGGGACTAGCGGGAGCAGAGACCCAGTACTTC

abundance: -
v_gene: TRBV14
d_gene: -
j_gene: TRBJ2-1
CDR3aa: CASSPGRRGEQFF
CDR3nt: TGTGCCAGCAGCCCTGGACGGAGGGGTGAGCAGTTCTTC

abundance: -
v_gene: TRBV13
d_gene: -
j_gene: TRBJ1-1
CDR3aa: CASSPVNTEAFF
CDR3nt: TGTGCCAGCAGCCCGGTTAACACTGAAGCTTTCTTT

abundance: -
v_gene: TRBV27
d_gene: -
j_gene: TRBJ1-2
CDR3aa: CASSLTGSNYGYTF
CDR3nt: TGTGCCAGCAGTTTGACAGGATCTAACTATGGCTACACCTTC

abundance: -
v_gene: TRBV19
d_gene: -
j_gene: TRBJ1-2
CDR3aa: CASHYYVGANYGYTF
CDR3nt: TGTGCCAGTCACTATTACGTTGGAGCTAACTATGGCTACACCTTC

abundance: -
v_gene: TRBV5-1
d_gene: -
j_gene: TRBJ1-5
CDR3aa: CASSSGISNQPQHF
CDR3nt: TGCGCCAGCAGCTCGGGAATTAGCAATCAGCCCCAGCATTTT

abundance: -
v_gene: TRBV5-1
d_gene: TRBD2
j_gene: TRBJ2-3
CDR3aa: CASSSGLAGGSTDTQYF
CDR3nt: TGCGCCAGCAGCTCAGGACTAGCGGGAGGAAGCACAGATACGCAGTATTTT

abundance: once
v_gene: TRBV4-1
d_gene: TRBD2
j_gene: TRBJ2-1
CDR3aa: CASSQEWASGTSYNEQFF
CDR3nt: TGCGCCAGCAGCCAAGAGTGGGCTAGCGGGACGTCCTACAATGAGCAGTTCTTC

abundance: -
v_gene: TRBV5-6
d_gene: TRBD1
j_gene: TRBJ2-7
CDR3aa: CASSPDRGSYEQYF
CDR3nt: TGTGCCAGCAGCCCGGACAGGGGATCCTACGAGCAGTACTTC

abundance: -
v_gene: TRBV27
d_gene: -
j_gene: TRBJ1-1
CDR3aa: CASSLSLSGNTEAFF
CDR3nt: TGTGCCAGCAGTTTATCCCTGTCGGGGAACACTGAAGCTTTCTTT

abundance: -
v_gene: TRBV11-3
d_gene: TRBD2
j_gene: TRBJ2-7
CDR3aa: CASSLDQAGAGYEQYF
CDR3nt: TGTGCCAGCAGCTTAGATCAGGCGGGAGCTGGTTACGAGCAGTACTTC

abundance: -
v_gene: TRBV27
d_gene: TRBD1
j_gene: TRBJ2-1
CDR3aa: CASSSRQGLISYNEQFF
CDR3nt: TGTGCCAGCAGTTCCCGACAGGGCCTAATCTCCTACAATGAGCAGTTCTTC

abundance: -
v_gene: TRBV7-3
d_gene: -
j_gene: TRBJ2-1
CDR3aa: CASSLRRKNSPSSYNEQFF
CDR3nt: TGTGCCAGCAGCTTAAGAAGAAAAAATAGCCCCAGCTCCTACAATGAGCAGTTCTTC

abundance: -
v_gene: TRBV6-1
d_gene: -
j_gene: TRBJ2-1
CDR3aa: CASSPRVNEQFF
CDR3nt: TGTGCCAGCAGCCCCCGAGTCAATGAGCAGTTCTTC

abundance: -
v_gene: TRBV27
d_gene: TRBD1
j_gene: TRBJ2-3
CDR3aa: CASSWDSSTDTQYF
CDR3nt: TGTGCCAGCAGTTGGGACAGCTCCACAGATACGCAGTATTTT

abundance: -
v_gene: TRBV20-1
d_gene: -
j_gene: TRBJ1-2
CDR3aa: CSARQGRGYTF
CDR3nt: TGCAGTGCTAGACAGGGCCGTGGCTACACCTTC

abundance: -
v_gene: TRBV11-3
d_gene: TRBD1
j_gene: TRBJ1-2
CDR3aa: CASSFPGQDLYYGYTF
CDR3nt: TGTGCCAGCAGCTTCCCCGGACAGGACTTATACTATGGCTACACCTTC

abundance: -
v_gene: TRBV28
d_gene: -
j_gene: TRBJ1-1
CDR3aa: CASRPQRGFRDTEAFF
CDR3nt: TGTGCCAGCAGGCCCCAGAGGGGGTTTCGTGACACTGAAGCTTTCTTT

abundance: once
v_gene: TRBV10-3
d_gene: TRBD1
j_gene: TRBJ2-1
CDR3aa: CAISEILTGTGESDNEQFF
CDR3nt: TGTGCCATCAGCGAAATCTTAACCGGGACAGGGGAATCGGACAATGAGCAGTTCTTC

abundance: -
v_gene: TRBV29-1
d_gene: -
j_gene: TRBJ2-7
CDR3aa: CSVDPTGSGEQYF
CDR3nt: TGCAGCGTTGACCCTACAGGGTCGGGCGAGCAGTACTTC

abundance: -
v_gene: TRBV27
d_gene: -
j_gene: TRBJ2-7
CDR3aa: CASSERGSGYEQYF
CDR3nt: TGTGCCAGCAGCGAAAGGGGTTCGGGCTACGAGCAGTACTTC

abundance: -
v_gene: TRBV29-1
d_gene: TRBD1
j_gene: TRBJ1-2
CDR3aa: CSVEDRQGERTNYGYTF
CDR3nt: TGCAGCGTGGAAGACCGACAGGGGGAGAGAACTAACTATGGCTACACCTTC

abundance: once
v_gene: TRBV10-3
d_gene: -
j_gene: TRBJ2-1
CDR3aa: CAISEGTVSNEQFF
CDR3nt: TGTGCCATCAGTGAAGGGACTGTCAGCAATGAGCAGTTCTTC

abundance: -
v_gene: TRBV5-6
d_gene: -
j_gene: TRBJ2-5
CDR3aa: CASSLGGSETQYF
CDR3nt: TGTGCCAGCAGCTTGGGTGGGAGTGAGACCCAGTACTTC

abundance: -
v_gene: TRBV28
d_gene: -
j_gene: TRBJ1-1
CDR3aa: CASSLIQGFGSFF
CDR3nt: TGTGCCAGCAGTCTTATCCAGGGGTTTGGATCTTTCTTT

abundance: -
v_gene: TRBV30
d_gene: TRBD2
j_gene: TRBJ2-3
CDR3aa: CAWTPDRGLAGGPADTQYF
CDR3nt: TGTGCCTGGACACCTGATCGGGGACTAGCGGGAGGGCCGGCAGATACGCAGTATTTT

abundance: -
v_gene: TRBV18
d_gene: -
j_gene: TRBJ1-1
CDR3aa: CASSRRGLFSMNTEAFF
CDR3nt: TGTGCCAGCTCACGGAGAGGGTTGTTCTCGATGAACACTGAAGCTTTCTTT

abundance: -
v_gene: TRBV10-3
d_gene: TRBD1
j_gene: TRBJ2-7
CDR3aa: CAISESDRVEQYF
CDR3nt: TGTGCCATCAGTGAGTCGGACAGGGTCGAGCAGTACTTC

abundance: once
v_gene: TRBV5-1
d_gene: TRBD2
j_gene: TRBJ2-3
CDR3aa: CASSLLLAGAADTQYF
CDR3nt: TGCGCCAGCAGCTTGCTTCTAGCGGGAGCGGCAGATACGCAGTATTTT

abundance: -
v_gene: TRBV4-1
d_gene: TRBD2
j_gene: TRBJ2-1
CDR3aa: CASSQSLVSGREFVQFF
CDR3nt: TGCGCCAGCAGCCAATCCCTCGTTAGCGGGAGGGAATTCGTGCAGTTCTTC

abundance: -
v_gene: TRBV23-1
d_gene: TRBD1
j_gene: TRBJ2-4
CDR3aa: CASSHPDRDRVGNIQYF
CDR3nt: TGCGCCAGCAGTCACCCCGACCGGGACAGAGTGGGAAACATTCAGTACTTC